This T cell receptor (beta chain) was sequenced in a study of T cell responses to AZD1222 COVID-19 vaccine. Method: immunoSEQ multiplex PCR; TCRdb's copy keeps in-frame clones and lacks some. The table has 95,000 to 150,000 clones, about 90% seen once. Germline V gene sequence: CDR1 SGHAT, CDR2 FQNNGV. V lost 5 bases and J lost 7, with 15 bases in between. CDR3 length equals 14 residues. The sequence came from an adult in good health. Specimen: peripheral blood, collected on day 0 of AZD1222 vaccination. The gene calls are TRBV11-2 and TRBJ2-1; D is perhaps TRBD1 or TRBD2 (5 bases each). In nucleotides, the CDR3 is TGTGCCAGCAGCCCGCTTATGGGGGTTAATGAGCAGTTCTTC. Encoded protein: CASSPLMGVNEQFF.